This T cell receptor (beta chain) comes out of a study of blood T cell repertoires in COVID-19. Turning to the study itself: Specimens from acute and convalescent COVID-19 originated in the United States, Italy and Spain. T cells, B-cell-depleted T cells, or PBMCs provided the cDNA or gDNA that served as material.

Sequencing was performed with immunoSEQ multiplex PCR; in TCRdb, only in-frame clones are kept and a portion is missing. The sample contains 350,000 to 450,000 clones, approximately 89% of which appear only once. This CDR3 spans 15 amino acids. Germline CDR1 LNHDA, CDR2 SQIVND (reference sequence). After removal of 4 bases from V and 4 bases from J, the junction contained 7 bases not matched to a gene. Enrolled through a virtual design, the participants were between about 18 and 100 years of age and came from around 25 US areas. Membership in each cohort depended on participant-reported clinical history.

The chain employs TRBV19 and TRBJ1-5, with 7 positions matching TRBD1. This clonotype originated in a woman aged 40 to 55 who had been exposed to COVID-19. The source material was PBMCs or T cells enriched from blood (not recorded which). The CDR3 protein is CASSNNRDSNQPQHF. CDR3 nucleotides: TGTGCCAGTAGTAACAACCGGGACAGTAATCAGCCCCAGCATTTT.